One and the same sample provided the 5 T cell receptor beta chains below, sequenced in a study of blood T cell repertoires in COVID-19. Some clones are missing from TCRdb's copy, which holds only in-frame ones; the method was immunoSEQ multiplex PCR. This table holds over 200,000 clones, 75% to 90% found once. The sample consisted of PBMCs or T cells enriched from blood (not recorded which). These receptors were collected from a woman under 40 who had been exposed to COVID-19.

CDR3 bases: TGTGCCAGCTCACTCAAACAGGGGGCCACCGGGGAGCTGTTTTTT. Protein: CASSLKQGATGELFF. The chain recombines TRBV18 with TRBJ2-2; 9 bases agree with TRBD1. Trimming took 4 bases from V and 4 from J; bases not matched to a gene: 4. The CDR3 consists of 15 residues. Germline V gene sequence: CDR1 KGHSH, CDR2 LQKENI.

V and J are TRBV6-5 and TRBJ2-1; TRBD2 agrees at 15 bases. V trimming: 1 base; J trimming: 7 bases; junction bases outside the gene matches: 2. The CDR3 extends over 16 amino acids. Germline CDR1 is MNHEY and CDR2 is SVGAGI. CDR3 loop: CASSYWGTSGGNEQFF. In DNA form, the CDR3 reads TGTGCCAGCAGTTACTGGGGGACTAGCGGGGGGAATGAGCAGTTCTTC.

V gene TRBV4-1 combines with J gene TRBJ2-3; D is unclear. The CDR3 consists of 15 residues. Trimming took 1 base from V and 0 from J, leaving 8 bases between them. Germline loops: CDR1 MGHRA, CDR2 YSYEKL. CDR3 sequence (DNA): TGCGCCAGCAGCCAAGTCCTGGAGAGCACAGATACGCAGTATTTT. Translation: CASSQVLESTDTQYF.

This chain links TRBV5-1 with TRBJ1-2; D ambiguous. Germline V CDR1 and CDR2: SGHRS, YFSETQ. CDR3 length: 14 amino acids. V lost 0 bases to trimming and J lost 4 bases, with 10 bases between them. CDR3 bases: TGCGCCAGCAGCTTGGGAATCAACAGCTATGGCTACACCTTC. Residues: CASSLGINSYGYTF.

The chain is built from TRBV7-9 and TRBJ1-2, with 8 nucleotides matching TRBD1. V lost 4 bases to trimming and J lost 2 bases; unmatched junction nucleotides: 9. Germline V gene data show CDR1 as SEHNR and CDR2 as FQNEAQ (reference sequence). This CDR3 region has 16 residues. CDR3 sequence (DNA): TGTGCCAGCAGCTCGACAGGGGATCTACTAAACTATGGCTACACCTTC. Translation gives CASSSTGDLLNYGYTF.